This T cell receptor (beta chain) derives from a study of molecular identifiers for immune sequencing clone quantification. Points from the study as a whole: Spiked Jurkat TCR RNA equivalent to one cell was reportedly detectable in 800,000 to 1,000,000 naive cells.

TCRdb itself ran the PCR reads through MiXCR, one entry per CDR3 protein. The table has 460,000 or so distinct CDR3 sequences, roughly 26% seen once. There are a few counts of this clonotype. Its specificity is unknown. V was clipped by 1 base and J by 0 bases, with 10 bases between them. This CDR3 comprises 15 residues. Looked up from germline, CDR1 is MDHEN and CDR2 is SYDVKM. J is TRBJ2-7 and V is TRBV28; D might be TRBD1 (5 bases). Sequenced: naive CD8+ T cells from blood, with Jurkat cell RNA spiked in. Regarding subset: FACS-sorted CD8+CD4-CCR7+CD45RA+ naive T cells. The TCR was taken from a human donor in good health. Some libraries in this study had Jurkat cell RNA spiked in. The CDR3 sequence is CASSLYQGDSYEQYF. In DNA form, the CDR3 reads TGTGCCAGCAGTTTATATCAGGGTGACTCCTACGAGCAGTACTTC.